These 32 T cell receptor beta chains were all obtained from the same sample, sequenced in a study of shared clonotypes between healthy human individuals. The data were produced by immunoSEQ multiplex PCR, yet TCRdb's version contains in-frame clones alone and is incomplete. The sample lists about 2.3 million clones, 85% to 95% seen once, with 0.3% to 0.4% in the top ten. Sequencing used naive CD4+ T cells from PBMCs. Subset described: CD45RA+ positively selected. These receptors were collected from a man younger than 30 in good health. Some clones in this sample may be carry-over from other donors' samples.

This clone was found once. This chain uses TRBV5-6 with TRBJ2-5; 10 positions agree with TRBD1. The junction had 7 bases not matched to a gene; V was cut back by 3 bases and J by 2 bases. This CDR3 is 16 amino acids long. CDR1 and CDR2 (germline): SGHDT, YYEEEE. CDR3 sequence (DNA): TGTGCCAGCAGCTGGATGCGGACAGGGGGACAAGAGACCCAGTACTTC. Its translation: CASSWMRTGGQETQYF.

This CDR3 reads CASSLLQFTAGGAYGYTF. As DNA, the CDR3 is TGTGCCAGCAGCTTACTCCAATTTACCGCGGGTGGCGCGTATGGCTACACCTTC. The chain is built from TRBV7-2 and TRBJ1-2; no definite D call. The CDR3 spans 18 residues. Per germline, CDR1 SGHTA and CDR2 FQGNSA. Trimming shortened V by 2 bases and J by 5 bases, and 24 bases separated the two germline ends.

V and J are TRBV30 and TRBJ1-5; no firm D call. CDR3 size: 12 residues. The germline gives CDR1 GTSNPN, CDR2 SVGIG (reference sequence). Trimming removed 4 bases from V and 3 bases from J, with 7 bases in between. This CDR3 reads CAWNRNNQPQHF. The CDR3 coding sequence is TGTGCCTGGAACAGAAACAATCAGCCCCAGCATTTT.

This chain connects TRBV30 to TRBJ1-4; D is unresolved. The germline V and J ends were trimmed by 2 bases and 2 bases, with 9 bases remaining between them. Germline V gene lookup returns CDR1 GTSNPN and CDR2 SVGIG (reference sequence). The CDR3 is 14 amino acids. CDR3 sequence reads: CAWSQSGTNEKLFF. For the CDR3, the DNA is TGTGCCTGGAGTCAGTCAGGTACTAATGAAAAACTGTTTTTT.

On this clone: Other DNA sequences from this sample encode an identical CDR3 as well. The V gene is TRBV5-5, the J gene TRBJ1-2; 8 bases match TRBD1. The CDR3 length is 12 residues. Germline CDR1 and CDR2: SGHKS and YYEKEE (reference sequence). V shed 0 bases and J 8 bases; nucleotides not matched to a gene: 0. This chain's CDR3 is CASSLAGGGYTF. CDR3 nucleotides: TGTGCCAGCAGCTTGGCAGGGGGCGGCTACACCTTC.

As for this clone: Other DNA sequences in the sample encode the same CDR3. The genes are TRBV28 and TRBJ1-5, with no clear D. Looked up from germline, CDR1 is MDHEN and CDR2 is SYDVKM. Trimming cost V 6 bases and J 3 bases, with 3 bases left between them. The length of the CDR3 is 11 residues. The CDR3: CASSFNQPQHF. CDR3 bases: TGTGCCAGCAGCTTCAATCAGCCCCAGCATTTT.

The CDR3 region is CASSQVGVGADTQYF. CDR3 coding DNA: TGCGCCAGCAGCCAGGTAGGCGTCGGAGCAGATACGCAGTATTTT. The chain carries TRBV4-1 and TRBJ2-3; D uncertain. Looked up from germline, CDR1 is MGHRA and CDR2 is YSYEKL. Trimming left V 3 bases short and J 4 bases short, with 14 bases between. The CDR3 runs 15 residues.

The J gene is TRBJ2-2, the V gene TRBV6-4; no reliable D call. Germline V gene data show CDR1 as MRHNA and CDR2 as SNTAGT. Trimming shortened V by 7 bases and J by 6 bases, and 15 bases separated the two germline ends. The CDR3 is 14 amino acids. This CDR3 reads CASIIEMAPGELFF. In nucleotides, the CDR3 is TGTGCCAGCATTATAGAGATGGCTCCCGGGGAGCTGTTTTTT.

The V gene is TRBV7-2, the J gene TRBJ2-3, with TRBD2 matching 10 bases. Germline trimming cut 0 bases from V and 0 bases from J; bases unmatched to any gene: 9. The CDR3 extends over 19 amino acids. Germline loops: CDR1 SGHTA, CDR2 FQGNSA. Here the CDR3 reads CASSLAQLAGGSSTDTQYF. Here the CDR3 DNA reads TGTGCCAGCAGCTTAGCGCAATTAGCGGGAGGATCGAGCACAGATACGCAGTATTTT. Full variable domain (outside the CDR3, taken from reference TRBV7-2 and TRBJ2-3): GAGVSQSPSNKVTEKGKDVELRCDPISGHTALYWYRQSLGQGLEFLIYFQGNSAPDKSGLPSDRFSAERTGGSVSTLTIQRTQQEDSAVYLCASSLAQLAGGSSTDTQYFGPGTRLTVL.

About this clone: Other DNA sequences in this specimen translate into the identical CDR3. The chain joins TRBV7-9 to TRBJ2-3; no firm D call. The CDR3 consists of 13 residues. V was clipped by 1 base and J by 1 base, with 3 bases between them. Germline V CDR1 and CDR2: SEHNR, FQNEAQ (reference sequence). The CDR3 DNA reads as TGTGCCAGCAGCTTAGGGGGCACAGATACGCAGTATTTT. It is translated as CASSLGGTDTQYF. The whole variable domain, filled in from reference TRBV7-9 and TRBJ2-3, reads DTGVSQNPRHKITKRGQNVTFRCDPISEHNRLYWYRQTLGQGPEFLTYFQNEAQLEKSRLLSDRFSAERPKGSFSTLEIQRTEQGDSAMYLCASSLGGTDTQYFGPGTRLTVL.

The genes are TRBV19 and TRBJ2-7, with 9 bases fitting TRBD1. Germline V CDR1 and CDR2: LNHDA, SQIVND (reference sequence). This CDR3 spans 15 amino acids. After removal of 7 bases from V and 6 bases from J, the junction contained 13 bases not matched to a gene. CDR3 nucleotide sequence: TGTGCCAGTAAGGCCTCAGGGACAGGGCTAGGCGAGCAGTACTTC. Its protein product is CASKASGTGLGEQYF.

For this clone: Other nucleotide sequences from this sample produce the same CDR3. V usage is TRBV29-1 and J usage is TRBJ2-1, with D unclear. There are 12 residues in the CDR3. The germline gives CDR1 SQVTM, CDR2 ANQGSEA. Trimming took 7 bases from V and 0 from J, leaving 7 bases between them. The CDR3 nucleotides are TGCAGCGCGGGCCTCTCCTACAATGAGCAGTTCTTC. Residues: CSAGLSYNEQFF.

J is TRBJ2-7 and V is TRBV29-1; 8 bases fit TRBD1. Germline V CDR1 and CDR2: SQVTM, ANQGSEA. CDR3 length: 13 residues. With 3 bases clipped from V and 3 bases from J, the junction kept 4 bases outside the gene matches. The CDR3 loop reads CSVEGQDFYEQYF. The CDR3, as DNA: TGCAGCGTTGAGGGACAGGACTTCTACGAGCAGTACTTC.

CDR3 amino acids: CASSLVLAGPLSYNEQFF. The CDR3 nucleotides are TGTGCCAGCAGCTTGGTTCTAGCGGGGCCCCTCTCCTACAATGAGCAGTTCTTC. This sequence joins TRBV5-8 and TRBJ2-1; 9 bases are a match to TRBD2. Germline V gives CDR1 SGHTS, CDR2 YDEGEE. CDR3 size: 18 residues. Trimming took 0 bases from V and 0 from J; bases not matched to a gene: 7.

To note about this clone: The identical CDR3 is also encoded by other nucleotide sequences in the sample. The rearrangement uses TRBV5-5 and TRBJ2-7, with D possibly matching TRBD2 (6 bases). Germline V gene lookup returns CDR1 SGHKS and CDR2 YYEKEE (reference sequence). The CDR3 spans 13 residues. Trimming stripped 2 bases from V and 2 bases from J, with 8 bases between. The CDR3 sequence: CASSLGGPYEQYF. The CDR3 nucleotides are TGTGCCAGCAGCTTAGGAGGGCCCTACGAGCAGTACTTC.

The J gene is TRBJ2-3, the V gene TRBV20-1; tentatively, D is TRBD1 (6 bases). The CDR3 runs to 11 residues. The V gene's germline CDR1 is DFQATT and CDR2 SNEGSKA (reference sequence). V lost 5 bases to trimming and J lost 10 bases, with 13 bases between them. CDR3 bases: TGCAGTGCTGGCCTGACAGGCGCGCAGTATTTT. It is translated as CSAGLTGAQYF.

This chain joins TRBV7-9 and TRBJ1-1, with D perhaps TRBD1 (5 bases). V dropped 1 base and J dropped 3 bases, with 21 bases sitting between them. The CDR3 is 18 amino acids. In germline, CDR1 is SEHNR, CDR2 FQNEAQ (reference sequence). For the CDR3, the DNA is TGTGCCAGCAGCTTAGATTACGGGGACCTTCGACGATACACTGAAGCTTTCTTT. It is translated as CASSLDYGDLRRYTEAFF.

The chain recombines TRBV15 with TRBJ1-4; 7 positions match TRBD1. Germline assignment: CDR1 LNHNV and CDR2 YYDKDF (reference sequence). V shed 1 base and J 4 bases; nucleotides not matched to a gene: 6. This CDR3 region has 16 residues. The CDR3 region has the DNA TGTGCCACCAGCAGAGGGACAGGAAAGGTTAATGAAAAACTGTTTTTT. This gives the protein CATSRGTGKVNEKLFF.

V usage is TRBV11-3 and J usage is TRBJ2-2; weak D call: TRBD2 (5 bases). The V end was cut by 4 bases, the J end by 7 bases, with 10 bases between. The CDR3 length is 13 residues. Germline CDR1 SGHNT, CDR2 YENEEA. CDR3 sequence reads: CASSSRVVGELFF. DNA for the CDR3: TGTGCCAGCAGCTCGAGGGTAGTCGGGGAGCTGTTTTTT. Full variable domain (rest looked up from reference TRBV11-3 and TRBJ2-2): EAGVVQSPRYKIIEKKQPVAFWCNPISGHNTLYWYLQNLGQGPELLIRYENEEAVDDSQLPKDRFSAERLKGVDSTLKIQPAELGDSAVYLCASSSRVVGELFFGEGSRLTVL.

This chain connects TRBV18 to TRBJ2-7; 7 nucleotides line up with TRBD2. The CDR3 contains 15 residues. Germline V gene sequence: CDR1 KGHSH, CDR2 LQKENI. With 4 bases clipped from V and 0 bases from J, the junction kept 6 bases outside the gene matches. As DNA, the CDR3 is TGTGCCAGCTCACTCCTAGCGGAAACCTCCTACGAGCAGTACTTC. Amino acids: CASSLLAETSYEQYF.

The CDR3, as DNA: TGTGCCAGCAGTACGCGGACCAGGCGCGCCGCGGGTGAGCAGTACTTC. Encoded protein: CASSTRTRRAAGEQYF. The genes are TRBV27 and TRBJ2-7, with D perhaps matching TRBD2 (5 bases). The V end was cut by 5 bases, the J end by 7 bases, with 24 bases between. The germline gives CDR1 MNHEY, CDR2 SMNVEV (reference sequence). The CDR3 spans 16 residues.

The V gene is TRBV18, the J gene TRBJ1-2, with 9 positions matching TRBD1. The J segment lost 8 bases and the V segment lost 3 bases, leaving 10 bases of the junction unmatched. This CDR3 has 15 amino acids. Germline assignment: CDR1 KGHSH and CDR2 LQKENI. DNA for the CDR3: TGTGCCAGCTCACCCCCCGGACAGGGGCGGGGAGGCTACACCTTC. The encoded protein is CASSPPGQGRGGYTF.

Written as DNA, the CDR3 is TGCGCCAGCAGCTTCGACAGGCCCCAGTACAATGAGCAGTTCTTC. It encodes CASSFDRPQYNEQFF. The rearrangement uses TRBV5-1 and TRBJ2-1; possible D gene TRBD1, 6 bases. V was trimmed by 2 bases and J by 4 bases, leaving 13 bases between them. The germline gives CDR1 SGHRS, CDR2 YFSETQ. The CDR3 runs 15 residues.

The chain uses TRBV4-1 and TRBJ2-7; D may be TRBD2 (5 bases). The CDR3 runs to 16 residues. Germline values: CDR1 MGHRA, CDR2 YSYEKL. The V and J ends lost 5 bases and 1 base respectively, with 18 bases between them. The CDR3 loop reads CASSKHTSAQSYEQYF. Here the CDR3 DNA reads TGCGCCAGCAGCAAACACACTAGTGCCCAATCCTACGAGCAGTACTTC.

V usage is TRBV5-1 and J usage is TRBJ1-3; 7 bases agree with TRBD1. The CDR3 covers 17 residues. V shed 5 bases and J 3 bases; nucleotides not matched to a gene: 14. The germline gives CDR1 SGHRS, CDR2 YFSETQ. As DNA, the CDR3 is TGCGCCAGCAGGAGAGACAGGGTTGGGGACCATGGAAACACCATATATTTT. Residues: CASRRDRVGDHGNTIYF.

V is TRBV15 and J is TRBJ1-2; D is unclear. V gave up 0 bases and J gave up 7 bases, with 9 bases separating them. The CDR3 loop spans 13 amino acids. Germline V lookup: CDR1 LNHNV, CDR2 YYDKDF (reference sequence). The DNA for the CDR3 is TGTGCCACCAGCAGAGATCTGACAAGTGGCTACACCTTC. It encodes CATSRDLTSGYTF.

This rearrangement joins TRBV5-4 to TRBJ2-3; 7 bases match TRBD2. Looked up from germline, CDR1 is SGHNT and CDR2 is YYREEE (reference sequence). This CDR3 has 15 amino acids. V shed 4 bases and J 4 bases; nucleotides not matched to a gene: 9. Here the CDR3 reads CASSLAVLQADTQYF. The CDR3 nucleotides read TGTGCCAGCAGCCTAGCGGTCCTCCAGGCAGATACGCAGTATTTT.

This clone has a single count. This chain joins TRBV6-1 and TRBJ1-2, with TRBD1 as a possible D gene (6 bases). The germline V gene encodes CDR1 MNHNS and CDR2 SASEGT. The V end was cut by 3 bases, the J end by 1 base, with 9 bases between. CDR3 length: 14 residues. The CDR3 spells CASSDRGVNYGYTF. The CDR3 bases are TGTGCCAGCAGTGATAGGGGGGTTAACTATGGCTACACCTTC.

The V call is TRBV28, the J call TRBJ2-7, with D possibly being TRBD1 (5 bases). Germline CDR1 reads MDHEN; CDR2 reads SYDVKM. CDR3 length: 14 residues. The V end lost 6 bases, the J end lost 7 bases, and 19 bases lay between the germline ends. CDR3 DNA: TGTGCCAGCAGAAAAGGGCCGACAGCCCTTGAGCAGTACTTC. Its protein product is CASRKGPTALEQYF.

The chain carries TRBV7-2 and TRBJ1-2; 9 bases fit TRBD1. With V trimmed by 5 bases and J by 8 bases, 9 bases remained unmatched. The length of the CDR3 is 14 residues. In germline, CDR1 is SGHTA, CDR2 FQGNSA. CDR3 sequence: CASSQDRGGWGYTF. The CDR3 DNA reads TGTGCCAGCAGCCAGGACAGGGGCGGTTGGGGCTACACCTTC.

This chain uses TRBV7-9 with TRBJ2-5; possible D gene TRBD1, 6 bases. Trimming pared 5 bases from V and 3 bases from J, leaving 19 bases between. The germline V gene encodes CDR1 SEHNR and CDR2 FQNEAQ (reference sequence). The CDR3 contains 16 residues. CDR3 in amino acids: CASSPRGHQDEETQYF. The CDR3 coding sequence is TGTGCCAGCAGCCCGAGGGGACACCAGGATGAAGAGACCCAGTACTTC.

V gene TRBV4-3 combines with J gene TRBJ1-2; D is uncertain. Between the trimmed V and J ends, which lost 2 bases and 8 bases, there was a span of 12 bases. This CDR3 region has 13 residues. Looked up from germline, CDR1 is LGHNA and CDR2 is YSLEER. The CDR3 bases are TGCGCCAGCAGCCAACCCCCGCAGCGAGGCTACACCTTC. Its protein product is CASSQPPQRGYTF.